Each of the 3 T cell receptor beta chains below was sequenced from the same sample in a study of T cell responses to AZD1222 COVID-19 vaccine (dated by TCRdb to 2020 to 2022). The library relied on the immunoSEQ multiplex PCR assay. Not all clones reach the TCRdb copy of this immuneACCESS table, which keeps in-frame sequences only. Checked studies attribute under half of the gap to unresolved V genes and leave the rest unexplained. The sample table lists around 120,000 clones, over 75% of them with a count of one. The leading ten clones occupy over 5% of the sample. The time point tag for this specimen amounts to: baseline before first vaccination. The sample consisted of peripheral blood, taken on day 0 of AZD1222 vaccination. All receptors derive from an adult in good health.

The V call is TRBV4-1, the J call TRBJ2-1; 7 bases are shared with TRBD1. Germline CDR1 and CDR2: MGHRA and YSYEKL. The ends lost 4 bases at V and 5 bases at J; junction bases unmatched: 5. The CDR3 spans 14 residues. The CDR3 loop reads CASSRGGRDNEQFF. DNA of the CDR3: TGCGCCAGCAGCCGAGGGGGCAGGGACAATGAGCAGTTCTTC.

Here the CDR3 DNA reads TGCGCCAGCAGCCTCGCGGTAGCGATTAGTGGCTACACCTTC. Protein product: CASSLAVAISGYTF. V gene TRBV4-3 combines with J gene TRBJ1-2; D remains ambiguous. The CDR3 length is 14 residues. V shed 4 bases and J shed 7 bases, with 16 bases lying between them. CDR1 and CDR2 from the germline V gene are LGHNA and YSLEER.

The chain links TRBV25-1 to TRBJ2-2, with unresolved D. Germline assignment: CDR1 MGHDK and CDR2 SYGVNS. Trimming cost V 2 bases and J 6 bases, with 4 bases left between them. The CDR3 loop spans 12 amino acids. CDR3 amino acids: CASSEVSGELFF. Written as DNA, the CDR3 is TGTGCCAGCAGTGAAGTTTCCGGGGAGCTGTTTTTT.